This T cell receptor (beta chain) comes out of a study of vaccination effects on CD4 cells after COVID-19. Remarks on this clone: Antigen: not known.

Cells that had been cultured for approximately eleven days were the source of isolated CD4+ T cells. TCRdb keeps only in-frame clones here, not all; method: immunoSEQ multiplex PCR. This sample has more than 35,000 clones, with 82% found just once. The germline V and J ends were trimmed by 0 bases and 1 base, with 7 bases remaining between them. Germline V lookup: CDR1 MDHEN, CDR2 SYDVKM. This CDR3 contains 14 residues. The TCR comes from a human donor who received a COVID-19 vaccine. J is TRBJ2-7 and V is TRBV28; D call uncertain. The sequencing here drew on CD4+ T cells from PBMCs cultured without peptide, taken before COVID-19 vaccination. Here the CDR3 reads CASSLWSRSYEQYV. CDR3 coding DNA: TGTGCCAGCAGTTTATGGTCCAGATCCTACGAGCAGTACGTC.